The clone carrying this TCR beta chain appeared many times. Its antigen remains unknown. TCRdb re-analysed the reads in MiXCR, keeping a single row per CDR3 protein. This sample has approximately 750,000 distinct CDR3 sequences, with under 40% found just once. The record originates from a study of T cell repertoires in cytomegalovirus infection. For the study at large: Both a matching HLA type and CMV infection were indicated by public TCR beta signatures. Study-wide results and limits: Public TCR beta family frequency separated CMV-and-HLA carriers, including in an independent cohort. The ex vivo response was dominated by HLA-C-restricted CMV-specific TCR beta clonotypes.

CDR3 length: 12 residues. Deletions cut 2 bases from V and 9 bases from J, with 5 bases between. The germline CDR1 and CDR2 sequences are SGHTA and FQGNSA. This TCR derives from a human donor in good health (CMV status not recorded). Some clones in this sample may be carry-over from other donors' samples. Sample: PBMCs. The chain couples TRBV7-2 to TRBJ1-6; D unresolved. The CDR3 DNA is TGTGCCAGCAGCTTACAGGCTTCACCCCTCCACTTT. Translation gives CASSLQASPLHF.